The source of this TCR beta chain is a study of T cell responses to AZD1222 COVID-19 vaccine. Regarding the study as a whole: Spike-specific TCRs gained breadth and depth after people received two AZD1222 doses. Seropositive AZD1222 recipients at baseline numbered only 5 to 7.

Points on this clone: Antigen specificity is unknown.

The CDR3 sequence is 15 residues long. CDR1 and CDR2 from the germline V gene are SNHLY and FYNNEI. Deletions cut 3 bases from V and 0 bases from J, with 9 bases between. Clones were sequenced by immunoSEQ multiplex PCR, and TCRdb holds only the in-frame ones, with some missing. The table includes 80,000 to 90,000 clones, around nine tenths detected once. The chain links TRBV2 to TRBJ1-5, with D maybe TRBD1 (5 bases). The receptor was isolated from an adult in good health. Sequencing was performed on peripheral blood, taken on day 0 of MenACWY control vaccination. The CDR3 coding sequence is TGTGCCAGCAGTGACAGGGACGATAGCAATCAGCCCCAGCATTTT. It encodes CASSDRDDSNQPQHF.